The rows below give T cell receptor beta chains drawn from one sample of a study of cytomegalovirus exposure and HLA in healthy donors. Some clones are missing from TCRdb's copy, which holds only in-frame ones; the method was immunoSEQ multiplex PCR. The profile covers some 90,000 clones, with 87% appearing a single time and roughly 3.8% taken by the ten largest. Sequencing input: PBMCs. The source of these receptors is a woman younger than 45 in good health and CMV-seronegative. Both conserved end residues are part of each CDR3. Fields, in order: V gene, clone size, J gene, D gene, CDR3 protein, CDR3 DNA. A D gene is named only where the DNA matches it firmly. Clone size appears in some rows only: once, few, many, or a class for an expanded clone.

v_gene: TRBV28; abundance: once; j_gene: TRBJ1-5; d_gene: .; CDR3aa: CASSPLLRGNQPQHF; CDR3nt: TGTGCCAGCAGCCCTTTACTCAGGGGAAATCAGCCCCAGCATTTT
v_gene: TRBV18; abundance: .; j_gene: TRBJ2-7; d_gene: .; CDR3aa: CASSPPPGSYEQYF; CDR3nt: TGTGCCAGCTCACCCCCGCCAGGCTCCTACGAGCAGTACTTC
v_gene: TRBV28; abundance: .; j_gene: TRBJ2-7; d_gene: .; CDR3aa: CASSSPAGDTQYF; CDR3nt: TGTGCCAGCAGTTCCCCGGCGGGGGACACCCAGTACTTC
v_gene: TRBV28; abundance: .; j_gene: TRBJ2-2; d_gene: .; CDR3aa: CASRTTAQEELFF; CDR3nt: TGTGCCAGCAGAACGACAGCTCAGGAGGAGCTGTTTTTT
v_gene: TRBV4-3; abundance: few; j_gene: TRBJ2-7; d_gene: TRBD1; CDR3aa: CASSPGTGAYEQYF; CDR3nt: TGCGCCAGCAGCCCCGGGACAGGGGCCTACGAGCAGTACTTC
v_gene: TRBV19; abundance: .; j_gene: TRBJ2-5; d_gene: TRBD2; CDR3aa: CASSLGTSGGYQETQYF; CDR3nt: TGTGCCAGTAGTTTGGGGACTAGCGGGGGGTACCAAGAGACCCAGTACTTC
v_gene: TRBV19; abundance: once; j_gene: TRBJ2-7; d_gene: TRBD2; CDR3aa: CATVAKGFPTPLAGTTYEQYF; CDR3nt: TGTGCCACCGTGGCCAAGGGGTTCCCAACTCCCCTAGCGGGGACGACCTACGAGCAGTACTTC
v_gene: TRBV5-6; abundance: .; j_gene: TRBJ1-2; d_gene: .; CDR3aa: CASEEQGYGYTF; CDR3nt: TGTGCCAGCGAGGAGCAGGGCTATGGCTACACCTTC
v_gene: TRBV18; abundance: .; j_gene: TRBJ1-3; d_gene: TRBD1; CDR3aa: CASSPRQGVSGNTIYF; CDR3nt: TGTGCCAGCTCACCCCGACAGGGAGTCTCTGGAAACACCATATATTTT
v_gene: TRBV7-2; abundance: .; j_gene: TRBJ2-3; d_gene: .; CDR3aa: CASSLVLQAAGAGHTQYF; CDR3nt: TGTGCCAGCAGCTTAGTATTGCAGGCGGCAGGGGCAGGTCATACGCAGTATTTT
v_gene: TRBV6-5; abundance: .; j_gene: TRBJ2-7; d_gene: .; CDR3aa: CASRQIARPSYEQYF; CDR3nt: TGTGCCAGCAGGCAAATAGCCCGCCCCTCCTACGAGCAGTACTTC
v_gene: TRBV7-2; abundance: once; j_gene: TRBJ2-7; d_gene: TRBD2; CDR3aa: CASSLAGTSGYEQYF; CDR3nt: TGTGCCAGCAGCTTAGCAGGGACTAGCGGATACGAGCAGTACTTC
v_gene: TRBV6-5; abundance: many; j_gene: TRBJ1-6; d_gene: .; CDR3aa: CASNQGNSPLHF; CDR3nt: TGTGCCAGCAATCAGGGGAATTCACCCCTCCACTTT
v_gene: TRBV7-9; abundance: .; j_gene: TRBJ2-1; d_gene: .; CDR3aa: CASSGSQGSSYNEQFF; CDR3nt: TGTGCCAGCAGCGGAAGCCAGGGTAGCTCCTACAATGAGCAGTTCTTC
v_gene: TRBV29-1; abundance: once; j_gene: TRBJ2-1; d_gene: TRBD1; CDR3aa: CSVGQGHNEQFF; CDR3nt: TGCAGCGTTGGACAGGGACACAATGAGCAGTTCTTC
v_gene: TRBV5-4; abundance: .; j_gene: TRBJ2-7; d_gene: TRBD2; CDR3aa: CASSLPAMGLQPLEQYF; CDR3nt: TGTGCCAGCAGCCTGCCAGCCATGGGACTACAGCCTCTCGAGCAGTACTTC
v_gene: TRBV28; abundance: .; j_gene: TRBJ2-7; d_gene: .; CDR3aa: CASSPGLYEQYF; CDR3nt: TGTGCCAGCAGTCCGGGACTCTACGAGCAGTACTTC
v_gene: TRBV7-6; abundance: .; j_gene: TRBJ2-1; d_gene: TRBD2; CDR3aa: CASSLRAGSSYNEQFF; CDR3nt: TGTGCCAGCAGCTTAAGAGCGGGGAGCTCCTACAATGAGCAGTTCTTC
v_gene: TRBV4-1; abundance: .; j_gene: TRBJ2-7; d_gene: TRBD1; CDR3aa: CASSPGQGGDYEQYF; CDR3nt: TGCGCCAGCAGCCCGGGACAGGGGGGTGATTACGAGCAGTACTTC
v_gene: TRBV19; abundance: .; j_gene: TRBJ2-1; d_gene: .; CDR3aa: CASSDQGGRDEQFF; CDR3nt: TGTGCCAGTAGTGATCAGGGAGGTCGGGATGAGCAGTTCTTC
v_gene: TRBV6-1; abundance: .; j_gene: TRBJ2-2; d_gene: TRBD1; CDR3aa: CASIWTGGAGELFF; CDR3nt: TGTGCCAGCATTTGGACAGGGGGCGCCGGGGAGCTGTTTTTT
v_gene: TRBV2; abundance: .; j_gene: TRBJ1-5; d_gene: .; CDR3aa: CASRELKYQPQHF; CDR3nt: TGTGCCAGCAGGGAGCTAAAGTATCAGCCCCAGCATTTT
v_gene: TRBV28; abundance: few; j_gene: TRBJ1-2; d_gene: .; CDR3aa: CASSLSLRYGYTF; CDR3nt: TGTGCCAGCAGTTTATCACTCCGGTATGGCTACACCTTC
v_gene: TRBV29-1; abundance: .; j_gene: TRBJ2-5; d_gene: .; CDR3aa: CSVVDWETQYF; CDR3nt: TGCAGCGTAGTGGACTGGGAGACCCAGTACTTC
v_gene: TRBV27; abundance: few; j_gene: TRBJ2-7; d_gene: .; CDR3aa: CASSSKREQYF; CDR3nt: TGTGCCAGCAGTTCTAAGCGCGAGCAGTACTTC
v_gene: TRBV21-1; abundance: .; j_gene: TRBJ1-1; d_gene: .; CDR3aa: CASRTGNTEAFF; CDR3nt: TGTGCCAGCAGAACGGGGAACACTGAAGCTTTCTTT
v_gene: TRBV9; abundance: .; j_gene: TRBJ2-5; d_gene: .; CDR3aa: CASSPISGTQYF; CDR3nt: TGTGCCAGCAGCCCCATATCCGGGACCCAGTACTTC
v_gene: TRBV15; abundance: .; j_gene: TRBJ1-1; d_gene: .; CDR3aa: CATSRDSGMGPEAFF; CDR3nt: TGTGCCACCAGCAGAGATTCAGGGATGGGTCCTGAAGCTTTCTTT
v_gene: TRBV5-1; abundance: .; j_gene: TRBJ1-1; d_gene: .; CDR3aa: CASSWNSGSNTEAFF; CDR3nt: TGCGCCAGCAGCTGGAACAGTGGATCGAACACTGAAGCTTTCTTT
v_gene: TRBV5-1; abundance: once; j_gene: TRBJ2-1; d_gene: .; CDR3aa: CASSSGTQVGNEQFF; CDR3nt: TGCGCCAGCAGCTCCGGGACTCAGGTGGGGAATGAGCAGTTCTTC
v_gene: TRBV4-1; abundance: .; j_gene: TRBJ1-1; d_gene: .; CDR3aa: CASSQEPVRNTEAFF; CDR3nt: TGCGCCAGCAGCCAAGAGCCGGTGAGGAACACTGAAGCTTTCTTT
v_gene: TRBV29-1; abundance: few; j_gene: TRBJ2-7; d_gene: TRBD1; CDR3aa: CSVVRDRAYEQYF; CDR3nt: TGCAGCGTTGTTCGGGACAGAGCCTACGAGCAGTACTTC
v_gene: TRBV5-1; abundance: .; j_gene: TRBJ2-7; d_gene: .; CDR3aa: CASRSATGFSYEQYF; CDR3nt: TGCGCCAGCAGGTCCGCGACAGGCTTTTCCTACGAGCAGTACTTC
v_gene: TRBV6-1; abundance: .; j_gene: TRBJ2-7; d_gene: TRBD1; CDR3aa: CASRRGRGEQYF; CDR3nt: TGTGCCAGCAGGAGGGGGCGCGGCGAGCAGTACTTC
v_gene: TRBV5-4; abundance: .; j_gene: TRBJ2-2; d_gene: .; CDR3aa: CASSFKGANTGELFF; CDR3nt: TGTGCCAGCAGCTTCAAGGGGGCGAACACCGGGGAGCTGTTTTTT
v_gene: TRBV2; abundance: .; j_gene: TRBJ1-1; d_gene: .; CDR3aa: CASSPGGNEAFF; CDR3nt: TGTGCCAGCAGTCCCGGGGGGAATGAAGCTTTCTTT
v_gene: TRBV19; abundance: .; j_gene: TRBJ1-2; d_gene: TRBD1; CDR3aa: CASIGGAAGQGSGYTF; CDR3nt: TGTGCCAGTATTGGGGGCGCGGCGGGACAGGGGTCCGGCTACACCTTC
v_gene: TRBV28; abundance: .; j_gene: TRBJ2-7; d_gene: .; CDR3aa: CASSYRGGLGEQYF; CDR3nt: TGTGCCAGCAGCTACAGGGGGGGCTTGGGTGAGCAGTACTTC
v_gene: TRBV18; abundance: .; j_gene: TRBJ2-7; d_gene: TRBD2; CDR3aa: CASSPGGSGTTYEQYF; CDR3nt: TGTGCCAGCTCACCCGGGGGTAGCGGGACTACCTACGAGCAGTACTTC
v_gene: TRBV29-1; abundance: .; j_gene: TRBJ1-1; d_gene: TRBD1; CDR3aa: CSVLNRGTGYAFF; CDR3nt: TGCAGCGTTCTGAACCGAGGGACAGGGTATGCTTTCTTT
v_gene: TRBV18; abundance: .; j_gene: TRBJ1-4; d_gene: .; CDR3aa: CASSPMMAGPNEKLFF; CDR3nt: TGTGCCAGCTCACCAATGATGGCAGGGCCTAATGAAAAACTGTTTTTT
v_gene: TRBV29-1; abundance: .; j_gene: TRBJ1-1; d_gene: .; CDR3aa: CSVGSGWGMNTEAFF; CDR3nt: TGCAGCGTTGGGTCAGGGTGGGGAATGAACACTGAAGCTTTCTTT
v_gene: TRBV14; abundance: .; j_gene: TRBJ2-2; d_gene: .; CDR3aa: CASSPGLNTGELFF; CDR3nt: TGTGCCAGCAGCCCGGGACTTAACACCGGGGAGCTGTTTTTT
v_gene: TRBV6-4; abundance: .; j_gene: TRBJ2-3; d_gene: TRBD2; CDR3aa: CASSDLAGGLTDTQYF; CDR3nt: TGTGCCAGCAGTGACCTAGCGGGGGGACTCACAGATACGCAGTATTTT
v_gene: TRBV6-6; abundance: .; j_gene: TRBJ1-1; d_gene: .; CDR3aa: CASSSTAIEAFF; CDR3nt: TGTGCCAGCAGTTCGACAGCTATTGAAGCTTTCTTT